The 32 T cell receptor beta chains given below trace back to one sample, sequenced in a study of cytomegalovirus exposure and HLA in healthy donors. With 60 Vbeta and 13 Jbeta primers, the PCR was carried out. The protocol was immunoSEQ multiplex PCR, while the TCRdb copy is restricted to in-frame clones and leaves out a portion. The repertoire has 100,000 to 150,000 clones, approximately 86% of them found once; the top ten carry roughly 1.8%. Specimen: PBMCs. The receptors stem from a boy aged 5-17 years in good health and CMV-seronegative.

The CDR3 nucleotides are TGTGCCAGCAGCACGGGACAGGGAATATACGAGCAGTACTTC. Protein product: CASSTGQGIYEQYF. The chain has TRBV27 and TRBJ2-7; the match to TRBD1 covers 9 bases. V lost 6 bases to trimming and J lost 4 bases; unmatched junction nucleotides: 7. Germline CDR1 reads MNHEY; CDR2 reads SMNVEV (reference sequence). This CDR3 is built from 14 residues.

This clone was detected once. The rearrangement joins TRBV15 to TRBJ1-5; 8 bases agree with TRBD1. Germline CDR1 reads LNHNV; CDR2 reads YYDKDF (reference sequence). CDR3 length: 15 amino acids. Losses at the gene ends were 3 bases for V and 2 bases for J; bases not matched to a gene: 3. CDR3 in amino acids: CATSRGQEGNQPQHF. The CDR3 nucleotides are TGTGCCACCAGCAGGGGACAGGAGGGCAATCAGCCCCAGCATTTT.

The V gene is TRBV7-2, the J gene TRBJ2-6, with D perhaps matching TRBD1 (5 bases). The CDR3 has 17 amino acids. From germline, CDR1 is SGHTA and CDR2 FQGNSA. V lost 1 base, J lost 1 base, and 11 bases lay in between. CDR3 DNA sequence: TGTGCCAGCAGCTTAGGCAGGGAACGGTCTGGGGCCAACGTCCTGACTTTC. It encodes CASSLGRERSGANVLTF. The full variable domain, with the rest looked up from reference TRBV7-2 and TRBJ2-6, is GAGVSQSPSNKVTEKGKDVELRCDPISGHTALYWYRQSLGQGLEFLIYFQGNSAPDKSGLPSDRFSAERTGGSVSTLTIQRTQQEDSAVYLCASSLGRERSGANVLTFGAGSRLTVL.

The chain employs TRBV7-2 and TRBJ2-7, with unresolved D. Germline V gives CDR1 SGHTA, CDR2 FQGNSA. The CDR3 runs 16 residues. The V gene lost 1 base and the J gene lost 2 bases, with 15 bases spanning the gap. DNA for the CDR3: TGTGCCAGCAGCTTAGTCGCAAACTACCCCACCTACGAGCAGTACTTC. This translates into CASSLVANYPTYEQYF.

The V call is TRBV7-2, the J call TRBJ2-2; D call uncertain. Germline assignment: CDR1 SGHTA and CDR2 FQGNSA. The CDR3 totals 16 residues. Deletions cut 6 bases from V and 5 bases from J, with 19 bases between. Written as DNA, the CDR3 is TGTGCCAGCAGTAGAGGTATCCAAGGTGGGACCGGGGAGCTGTTTTTT. This translates into CASSRGIQGGTGELFF.

Only a few counts were recorded for this clone. This chain uses TRBV7-9 with TRBJ2-5; tentatively, D is TRBD2 (5 bases). CDR1 SEHNR and CDR2 FQNEAQ come from the germline V gene (reference sequence). CDR3 length: 16 residues. V lost 7 bases and J lost 1, with 19 bases in between. The CDR3 spells CASIRPLPGFQETQYF. The CDR3 DNA reads as TGTGCCAGCATCCGACCTCTACCGGGATTCCAAGAGACCCAGTACTTC.

The V call is TRBV7-2, the J call TRBJ1-2; 9 bases fit TRBD1. There are 14 residues in the CDR3. V dropped 3 bases and J dropped 8; count of bases not matched to a gene: 7. CDR1 and CDR2 from the germline V gene are SGHTA and FQGNSA. As DNA, the CDR3 is TGTGCCAGCAGCTTTTACAGGGGGCGCGGCGGCTACACCTTC. Protein product: CASSFYRGRGGYTF.

The V gene is TRBV7-3, the J gene TRBJ2-6; D call uncertain. CDR1 and CDR2 (germline): SGHTA, FQGTGA. The CDR3 totals 15 residues. The V end lost 5 bases, the J end lost 4 bases, and 12 bases lay between the germline ends. The CDR3 bases are TGTGCCAGCAGCGAAGAGTCTCCCGGGGCCAACGTCCTGACTTTC. Amino acid sequence: CASSEESPGANVLTF.

This clone was seen only once. CDR3 coding DNA: TGTGCCAGCGGGATTAGCGGGACCTACGAGCAGTACTTC. Amino acid sequence: CASGISGTYEQYF. The chain couples TRBV7-2 to TRBJ2-7, with 8 bases lining up with TRBD2. The germline V gene has CDR1 SGHTA and CDR2 FQGNSA. This CDR3 region has 13 residues. After removal of 8 bases from V and 2 bases from J, the junction contained 5 bases not matched to a gene.

The rearrangement uses TRBV10-3 and TRBJ2-3; possible D gene TRBD2, 5 bases. This CDR3 comprises 14 residues. CDR1 is ENHRY, CDR2 SYGVKD, per germline. V lost 4 bases to trimming and J lost 3 bases, with 11 bases between them. The CDR3 region is CAISVKLVTDTQYF. DNA of the CDR3: TGTGCCATCAGTGTAAAACTAGTAACAGATACGCAGTATTTT.

This clone was detected only once. The V call is TRBV30, the J call TRBJ2-5; D call uncertain. With the DNA end fitting TRBJ2-7 better, the J assignment may be wrong. The CDR3 sequence is 12 residues long. Germline CDR1 reads GTSNPN; CDR2 reads SVGIG (reference sequence). The DNA for the CDR3 is TGTGCCTGGTCTGTTATACTCTACGAGCAGTACTTC. As protein: CAWSVILYEQYF.

DNA of the CDR3: TGTGCCAGCAGTGCCTTAGGACAGGGGGCCACTAATGAAAAACTGTTTTTT. Residues: CASSALGQGATNEKLFF. V gene TRBV6-1 combines with J gene TRBJ1-4, with TRBD1 identical over 11 bases. Germline CDR1 reads MNHNS; CDR2 reads SASEGT. Unmatched junction bases numbered 6, after V lost 4 bases and J lost 2 bases. CDR3 length: 17 residues.

This clone was detected a few times. The chain couples TRBV4-1 to TRBJ2-1; no clear D. This CDR3 contains 14 residues. CDR1 is MGHRA, CDR2 YSYEKL, per germline. V was pared by 3 bases and J by 6 bases, with 12 bases between. DNA for the CDR3: TGCGCCAGCAGCCAGCGGAGCCTCCTCAATGAGCAGTTCTTC. Amino acids: CASSQRSLLNEQFF.

This clone was observed a single time. The V gene is TRBV15, the J gene TRBJ2-1; the D is unclear. Deletions cut 5 bases from V and 4 bases from J, with 6 bases between. From germline, CDR1 is LNHNV and CDR2 YYDKDF (reference sequence). This CDR3 is built from 12 residues. The DNA of the CDR3 is TGTGCCACCAGCCGCGCATACAATGAGCAGTTCTTC. This sequence encodes CATSRAYNEQFF.

This clone was counted a few times. The chain recombines TRBV12-5 with TRBJ1-2, with a tentative D call TRBD1 (5 bases). The germline V gene has CDR1 LGHNT and CDR2 FRNRAP. Trimming took off 4 bases at V and 4 bases at J, with 22 bases between the two ends. The CDR3 totals 17 residues. CDR3 nucleotides: TGTGCTAGTGGTTCCCCCGACCGGACAAATGGATCCTATGGCTACACCTTC. Its protein is CASGSPDRTNGSYGYTF. Based on the CDR3 plus reference TRBV12-5 and TRBJ1-2, the full variable domain is DARVTQTPRHKVTEMGQEVTMRCQPILGHNTVFWYRQTMMQGLELLAYFRNRAPLDDSGMPKDRFSAEMPDATLATLKIQPSEPRDSAVYFCASGSPDRTNGSYGYTFGSGTRLTVV.

The CDR3: CSVERGNGAYNEQFF. In DNA form, the CDR3 reads TGCAGCGTTGAAAGGGGTAATGGTGCCTACAATGAGCAGTTCTTC. The rearrangement links TRBV29-1 to TRBJ2-1, with D possibly matching TRBD1 (5 bases). Trimming pared 2 bases from V and 2 bases from J, leaving 13 bases between. Germline V gene lookup returns CDR1 SQVTM and CDR2 ANQGSEA. The CDR3 contains 15 residues.

The chain carries TRBV19 and TRBJ2-2, with 8 bases that match TRBD1. V was pared by 10 bases and J by 2 bases, with 6 bases of the junction left unmatched. CDR3 length equals 14 residues. Germline CDR1 is LNHDA and CDR2 is SQIVND (reference sequence). CDR3 coding DNA: TGTGCCACCTTTCCAGGGGGCAACACCGGGGAGCTGTTTTTT. Amino acid sequence: CATFPGGNTGELFF.

This clone occurred a few times. CDR3 nucleotides: TGCGCCAGCAGCTTGGAAGGGGCGGGAAGCAATCAGCCCCAGCATTTT. Translating it yields CASSLEGAGSNQPQHF. The rearrangement links TRBV5-1 to TRBJ1-5, with D possibly matching TRBD1 (5 bases). CDR3 size: 16 residues. Germline CDR1 SGHRS, CDR2 YFSETQ. The V end lost 0 bases, the J end lost 1 base, and 11 bases lay between the germline ends.

The chain combines TRBV5-1 with TRBJ1-1, with unresolved D. The V and J ends lost 1 base and 1 base respectively, with 8 bases between them. The CDR3 has 14 residues. CDR1 and CDR2 from the germline V gene are SGHRS and YFSETQ. This CDR3 is CASSLSAGNTEAFF. The CDR3 nucleotides are TGCGCCAGCAGCTTGTCCGCCGGGAACACTGAAGCTTTCTTT.

The J gene is TRBJ1-2, the V gene TRBV18; D remains ambiguous. Between the trimmed V and J ends, which lost 1 base and 6 bases, there was a span of 6 bases. The germline V gene encodes CDR1 KGHSH and CDR2 LQKENI. This CDR3 comprises 12 residues. As DNA, the CDR3 is TGTGCCAGCTCACCACTCCGAGATGGCTACACCTTC. The encoded protein is CASSPLRDGYTF.

The chain combines TRBV27 with TRBJ2-1; TRBD1 might be the D (5 bases). CDR1 and CDR2 (germline): MNHEY, SMNVEV (reference sequence). This CDR3 contains 14 residues. V was pared by 6 bases and J by 6 bases, with 15 bases between. Written as DNA, the CDR3 is TGTGCCAGCAGCCTTTCGACAGCTTTCAATGAGCAGTTCTTC. Protein product: CASSLSTAFNEQFF.

As regards this clone: At one end, the junction sequence differs from germline, possibly due to a read error. The chain employs TRBV29-1 and TRBJ1-1, with TRBD1 matching 7 bases. From germline, CDR1 is SQVTM and CDR2 ANQGSEA. The length of the CDR3 is 11 residues. CDR3 bases: TGCAGCCTACGACAGGGTACCGCACAAATCTTT. Translation gives CSLRQGTAQIF.

This chain joins TRBV15 and TRBJ2-1; D may be TRBD2 (6 bases). The germline CDR1 and CDR2 sequences are LNHNV and YYDKDF (reference sequence). This CDR3 region has 15 residues. The ends were cut back, 6 bases at V and 2 bases at J, with 14 bases in the middle. CDR3 nucleotides: TGTGCCACCAGGGACGGGGGACCGACCTACAATGAGCAGTTCTTC. Translation gives CATRDGGPTYNEQFF.

The chain is built from TRBV4-3 and TRBJ2-1; D gene ambiguous. The CDR3 runs to 13 residues. Trimming took off 1 base at V and 6 bases at J, with 7 bases between the two ends. CDR1 LGHNA and CDR2 YSLEER come from the germline V gene. The CDR3 DNA follows: TGCGCCAGCAGCCAAGCTCTACCCAATGAGCAGTTCTTC. Translated, it gives CASSQALPNEQFF.

The chain uses TRBV10-3 and TRBJ1-2; unclear D gene. This CDR3 has 15 residues. The germline gives CDR1 ENHRY, CDR2 SYGVKD. Deletions cut 2 bases from V and 5 bases from J, with 15 bases between. The CDR3 bases are TGTGCCATCAGTGAGGGGCCCGGAGCGGGGTATGGCTACACCTTC. Its protein product is CAISEGPGAGYGYTF.

The genes are TRBV7-9 and TRBJ2-1; 9 bases fit TRBD2. Germline V gives CDR1 SEHNR, CDR2 FQNEAQ (reference sequence). Losses at the gene ends were 5 bases for V and 5 bases for J; bases not matched to a gene: 7. The CDR3 spans 15 residues. The CDR3 region is CASSNRLAADNEQFF. For the CDR3, the DNA is TGTGCCAGCAGCAATAGACTAGCGGCCGACAATGAGCAGTTCTTC.

This rearrangement joins TRBV6-5 to TRBJ1-5, with 7 positions matching TRBD1. CDR1 and CDR2 from the germline V gene are MNHEY and SVGAGI. There are 13 residues in the CDR3. With 5 bases clipped from V and 6 bases from J, the junction kept 4 bases outside the gene matches. The CDR3 sequence is CASSPRQGQPQHF. In DNA, the CDR3 is TGTGCCAGCAGTCCTCGACAGGGTCAGCCCCAGCATTTT.

The rearrangement uses TRBV6-5 and TRBJ1-1; D is unresolved. The CDR3 runs 12 residues. V lost 5 bases, J lost 8 bases, and 12 bases lay in between. CDR1 MNHEY and CDR2 SVGAGI come from the germline V gene. Here the CDR3 reads CASSPPRGEAFF. In nucleotides, the CDR3 is TGTGCCAGCAGTCCCCCGCGAGGGGAAGCTTTCTTT.

This clone has a single count. The chain has TRBV5-8 and TRBJ2-1, with 13 bases aligning to TRBD2. Germline CDR1 SGHTS, CDR2 YDEGEE. The V segment lost 5 bases and the J segment 6 bases; nucleotides outside the gene matches: 2. This CDR3 region has 14 residues. The CDR3 sequence: CASRTSGGTNEQFF. The CDR3 DNA sequence: TGTGCCAGCAGGACTAGCGGGGGGACCAATGAGCAGTTCTTC.

The V call is TRBV6-6, the J call TRBJ1-5, with D perhaps matching TRBD1 (5 bases). Trimming removed 7 bases from V and 4 bases from J, with 17 bases in between. The CDR3 runs 15 residues. Germline loops: CDR1 MNHNY, CDR2 SVGAGI (reference sequence). CDR3 nucleotide sequence: TGTGCCAGCAATAAACAGGTGGGACTTAATCAGCCCCAGCATTTT. Translating it yields CASNKQVGLNQPQHF.

A few counts support this clone. V is TRBV27 and J is TRBJ2-7, with a weak D call TRBD2 (5 bases). CDR1 and CDR2 from the germline V gene are MNHEY and SMNVEV (reference sequence). The CDR3 covers 14 residues. V shed 2 bases and J shed 2 bases, with 10 bases lying between them. The chain's CDR3 is CASSLEGRPYEQYF. The CDR3 DNA reads TGTGCCAGCAGTTTAGAGGGTAGACCCTACGAGCAGTACTTC.

This clone appeared once. V and J are TRBV10-3 and TRBJ1-1, with TRBD1 matching 10 bases. Germline CDR1 ENHRY, CDR2 SYGVKD. The CDR3 contains 14 residues. The V segment lost 2 bases and the J segment 4 bases; nucleotides outside the gene matches: 1. Written as DNA, the CDR3 is TGTGCCATCAGTGAGCGACAGGGGGCCACTGAAGCTTTCTTT. Protein product: CAISERQGATEAFF.